This is a list of T cell receptor beta chains from one sample in a study of preoperative IRX-2 immunotherapy in early breast cancer. The method was immunoSEQ multiplex PCR; TCRdb's version includes in-frame clones alone and lacks a portion of them. The sample lists fewer than 40,000 clones; about 90% were seen once. The source material was tumor tissue, sampled after IRX-2 immunotherapy. The receptors stem from a human donor with breast cancer. Each CDR3 is given with its conserved first and last residue. Clone size is given for some rows only: seen once, a few or many times, or a class if the clone is expanded.

J gene,V gene,clone size,CDR3 protein
TRBJ2-7,TRBV5-1,few,CASSPEASKSYEQYF
TRBJ2-2,TRBV19,-,CASSSGRAGTGELFF
TRBJ1-1,TRBV5-1,once,CASSPRTGWDTEAFF
TRBJ2-7,TRBV6-7,-,CASSDFREGTYEQYF
TRBJ1-1,TRBV7-8,-,CASSLARGRQAFF
TRBJ1-5,TRBV12-5,-,CASSEAYSNQPQHF
TRBJ1-1,TRBV7-1,-,CASSATGGFAEAFF
TRBJ1-2,TRBV6-8,-,CAISKLAGNYGYTF
TRBJ1-5,TRBV6-8,-,CASRSLDRENQPQHF
TRBJ2-2,TRBV10-3,-,CAISEGTGNTGELFF
TRBJ2-3,TRBV11-3,few,CASSQAFREMGTDTQYF
TRBJ1-1,TRBV6-8,-,CAPPRRTAEAFF